The 8 T cell receptor beta chains below come from one sample, sequenced in a study of T cell clones after liver transplantation (dated by TCRdb to between 2018 and 2021). Preparation of the library involved the immunoSEQ multiplex PCR assay. Held by TCRdb, this immuneACCESS table contains in-frame sequences only and omits some clones. Under half of the omission traces to an unresolved V gene where checked; the cause of the rest is unknown. The sample data list under 150,000 clones, and about nine tenths of these were observed just once. Around 0.83% of the sample comes from the top ten. The source was CD4+ T cells from blood, collected 12 months after liver transplant. The source is a human patient who received a liver transplant. After a transplant, certain T cells may trace back to the graft donor.

The rearrangement joins TRBV10-3 to TRBJ2-7, with 8 bases that match TRBD1. The length of the CDR3 is 12 residues. The V gene's germline CDR1 is ENHRY and CDR2 SYGVKD. V gave up 8 bases and J gave up 2 bases; unmatched junction bases: 2. CDR3 sequence: CAIGQGAYEQYF. In DNA form, the CDR3 reads TGTGCCATCGGACAGGGAGCCTACGAGCAGTACTTC.

The chain uses TRBV6-1 and TRBJ2-1; 13 bases map to TRBD2. This CDR3 region has 15 residues. Germline loops: CDR1 MNHNS, CDR2 SASEGT. The trim removed 7 bases at V and 7 bases at J, leaving 7 bases unmatched. CDR3: CASTYSGLAGNEQFF. The CDR3 DNA reads as TGTGCCAGCACCTATTCGGGACTAGCGGGGAATGAGCAGTTCTTC.

V and J are TRBV5-6 and TRBJ2-2; D is unresolved. This CDR3 is 14 amino acids long. V lost 0 bases and J 1 base, leaving 4 bases between the germline ends. The V gene's germline CDR1 is SGHDT and CDR2 YYEEEE. Here the CDR3 reads CASSLGLNTGELFF. The CDR3 nucleotides read TGTGCCAGCAGCTTGGGACTGAACACCGGGGAGCTGTTTTTT.

V is TRBV5-6 and J is TRBJ2-7; D may match TRBD1 or TRBD2 (5 bases each). Germline CDR1 and CDR2: SGHDT and YYEEEE. V was clipped by 7 bases and J by 9 bases, with 14 bases between them. The CDR3 has 11 residues. The CDR3 region has the DNA TGTGCCAGCTCCCTTGGGGACGGGCAGTACTTC. It encodes CASSLGDGQYF. Complete variable domain (other parts from reference TRBV5-6 and TRBJ2-7): DAGVTQSPTHLIKTRGQQVTLRCSPKSGHDTVSWYQQALGQGPQFIFQYYEEEERQRGNFPDRFSGHQFPNYSSELNVNALLLGDSALYLCASSLGDGQYFGPGTRLTVT.

V usage is TRBV11-3 and J usage is TRBJ2-3; 8 positions agree with TRBD1. V lost 2 bases, J lost 1 base, and 5 bases stayed unmatched. In germline, CDR1 is SGHNT, CDR2 YENEEA. The CDR3 spans 16 residues. CDR3 sequence (DNA): TGTGCCAGCAGCTTAAACGACAGGGGCGGCACAGATACGCAGTATTTT. Amino acid sequence: CASSLNDRGGTDTQYF.

The V and J genes are TRBV18 and TRBJ1-1; 8 bases are shared with TRBD1. Germline assignment: CDR1 KGHSH and CDR2 LQKENI. The CDR3 spans 13 residues. The V gene end was trimmed by 5 bases and the J gene end by 4 bases; junction bases not matched to a gene: 3. The CDR3 DNA follows: TGTGCCAGCTCAGAACAGGGGGGCACTGAAGCTTTCTTT. Its translation is CASSEQGGTEAFF.

The chain employs TRBV27 and TRBJ1-2; maybe TRBD1 (5 bases). This CDR3 is 14 amino acids long. Trimming stripped 2 bases from V and 4 bases from J, with 11 bases between. The germline V gene has CDR1 MNHEY and CDR2 SMNVEV (reference sequence). The CDR3 nucleotides are TGTGCCAGCAGTTTAGGGGGGTACCCCTATGGCTACACCTTC. It translates to CASSLGGYPYGYTF.

V and J are TRBV5-1 and TRBJ2-1; 7 bases agree with TRBD2. J gave up 0 bases and V 0 bases, and 0 bases lay outside the gene matches. CDR3 size: 15 residues. Per germline, CDR1 SGHRS and CDR2 YFSETQ. The CDR3 here is CASSLGLASYNEQFF. The CDR3 DNA reads TGCGCCAGCAGCTTGGGACTAGCCTCCTACAATGAGCAGTTCTTC.